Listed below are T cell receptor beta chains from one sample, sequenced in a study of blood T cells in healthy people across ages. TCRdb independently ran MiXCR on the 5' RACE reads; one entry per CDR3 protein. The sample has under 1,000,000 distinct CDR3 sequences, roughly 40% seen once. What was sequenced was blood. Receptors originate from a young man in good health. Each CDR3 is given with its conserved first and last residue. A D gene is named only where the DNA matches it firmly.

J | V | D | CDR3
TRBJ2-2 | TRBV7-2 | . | CASSLNLNTGELFF
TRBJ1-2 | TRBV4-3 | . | CASSQEVQHYGYTF
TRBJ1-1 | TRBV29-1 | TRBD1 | CSSFPGTGDTEAFF
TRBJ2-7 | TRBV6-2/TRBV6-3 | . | CASSPPQDPYEQYF
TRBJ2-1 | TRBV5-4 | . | CASSGDRDTLYNEQFF
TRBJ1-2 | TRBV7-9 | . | CASSFLSGDGYTF
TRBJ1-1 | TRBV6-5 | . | CASSETLGGNTEAFF
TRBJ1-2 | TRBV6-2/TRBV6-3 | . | CASSYDADGASYGYTF
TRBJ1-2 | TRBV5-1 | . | CASSPRQRYGYTF
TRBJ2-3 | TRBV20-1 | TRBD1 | CSAVDRVETDTQYF
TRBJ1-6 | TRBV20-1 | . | CSARAGGVNSPLHF
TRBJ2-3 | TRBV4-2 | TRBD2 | CASSQGGRAGTQYF
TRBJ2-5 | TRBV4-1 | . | CASSQDPQGPQGTQYF
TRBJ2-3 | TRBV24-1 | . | CATSDLRDWGTDTQYF
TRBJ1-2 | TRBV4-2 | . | CANSPNTLTANYGYTF
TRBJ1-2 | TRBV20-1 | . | CSASGAGIEYGYTF
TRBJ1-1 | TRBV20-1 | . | CSAARPASNTEAFF
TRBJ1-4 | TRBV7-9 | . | CASSSSGVPNEKLFF
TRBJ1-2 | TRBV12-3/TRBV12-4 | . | CASRVGGGGGVYGYTF
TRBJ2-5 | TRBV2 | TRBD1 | CASRGQGARETQYF
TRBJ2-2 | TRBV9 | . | CASSVGSTQNTGELFF
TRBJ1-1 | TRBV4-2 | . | CASSPTRIGNTEAFF
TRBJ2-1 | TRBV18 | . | CASSPQVPHYNEQFF
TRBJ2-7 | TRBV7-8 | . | CASSYRTEGPYEQYF
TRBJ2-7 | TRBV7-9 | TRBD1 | CASSALTGGVYEQYF
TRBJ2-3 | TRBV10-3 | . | CAIRGDSNTDTQYF
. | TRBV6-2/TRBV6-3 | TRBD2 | CASSWDSGVRLEQYF
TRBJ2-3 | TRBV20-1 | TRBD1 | CSAATGGIGTQYF
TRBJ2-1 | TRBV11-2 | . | CASNHRRQLYNEQFF
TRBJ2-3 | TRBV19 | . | CASSIGAGWSDTQYF
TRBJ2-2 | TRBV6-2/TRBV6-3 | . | CASSYPWQGSNTGELFF
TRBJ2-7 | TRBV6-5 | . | CASSYRVSYEQYF
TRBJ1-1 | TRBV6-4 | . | CASSDSSQEVNTEAFF
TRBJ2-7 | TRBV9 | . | CASSVEVSTSYEQYF
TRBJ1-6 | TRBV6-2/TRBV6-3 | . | CASSPRSSESLHNSPLHF
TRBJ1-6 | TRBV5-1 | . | CASSPGRPSSYNSPLHF
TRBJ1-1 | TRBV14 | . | CASSQFGSAAFF